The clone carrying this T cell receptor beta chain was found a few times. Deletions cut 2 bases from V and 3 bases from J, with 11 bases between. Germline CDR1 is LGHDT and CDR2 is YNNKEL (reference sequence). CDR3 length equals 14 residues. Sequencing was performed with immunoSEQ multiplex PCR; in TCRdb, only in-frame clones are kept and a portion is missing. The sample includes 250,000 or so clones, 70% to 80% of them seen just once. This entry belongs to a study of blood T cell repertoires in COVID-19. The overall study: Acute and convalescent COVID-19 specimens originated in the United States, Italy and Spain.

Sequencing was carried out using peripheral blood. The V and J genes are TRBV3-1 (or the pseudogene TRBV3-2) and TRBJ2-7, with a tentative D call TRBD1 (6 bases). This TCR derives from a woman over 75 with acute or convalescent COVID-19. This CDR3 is CASSQLDRFYEQYF. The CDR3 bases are TGTGCCAGCAGCCAACTCGACAGGTTCTACGAGCAGTACTTC.